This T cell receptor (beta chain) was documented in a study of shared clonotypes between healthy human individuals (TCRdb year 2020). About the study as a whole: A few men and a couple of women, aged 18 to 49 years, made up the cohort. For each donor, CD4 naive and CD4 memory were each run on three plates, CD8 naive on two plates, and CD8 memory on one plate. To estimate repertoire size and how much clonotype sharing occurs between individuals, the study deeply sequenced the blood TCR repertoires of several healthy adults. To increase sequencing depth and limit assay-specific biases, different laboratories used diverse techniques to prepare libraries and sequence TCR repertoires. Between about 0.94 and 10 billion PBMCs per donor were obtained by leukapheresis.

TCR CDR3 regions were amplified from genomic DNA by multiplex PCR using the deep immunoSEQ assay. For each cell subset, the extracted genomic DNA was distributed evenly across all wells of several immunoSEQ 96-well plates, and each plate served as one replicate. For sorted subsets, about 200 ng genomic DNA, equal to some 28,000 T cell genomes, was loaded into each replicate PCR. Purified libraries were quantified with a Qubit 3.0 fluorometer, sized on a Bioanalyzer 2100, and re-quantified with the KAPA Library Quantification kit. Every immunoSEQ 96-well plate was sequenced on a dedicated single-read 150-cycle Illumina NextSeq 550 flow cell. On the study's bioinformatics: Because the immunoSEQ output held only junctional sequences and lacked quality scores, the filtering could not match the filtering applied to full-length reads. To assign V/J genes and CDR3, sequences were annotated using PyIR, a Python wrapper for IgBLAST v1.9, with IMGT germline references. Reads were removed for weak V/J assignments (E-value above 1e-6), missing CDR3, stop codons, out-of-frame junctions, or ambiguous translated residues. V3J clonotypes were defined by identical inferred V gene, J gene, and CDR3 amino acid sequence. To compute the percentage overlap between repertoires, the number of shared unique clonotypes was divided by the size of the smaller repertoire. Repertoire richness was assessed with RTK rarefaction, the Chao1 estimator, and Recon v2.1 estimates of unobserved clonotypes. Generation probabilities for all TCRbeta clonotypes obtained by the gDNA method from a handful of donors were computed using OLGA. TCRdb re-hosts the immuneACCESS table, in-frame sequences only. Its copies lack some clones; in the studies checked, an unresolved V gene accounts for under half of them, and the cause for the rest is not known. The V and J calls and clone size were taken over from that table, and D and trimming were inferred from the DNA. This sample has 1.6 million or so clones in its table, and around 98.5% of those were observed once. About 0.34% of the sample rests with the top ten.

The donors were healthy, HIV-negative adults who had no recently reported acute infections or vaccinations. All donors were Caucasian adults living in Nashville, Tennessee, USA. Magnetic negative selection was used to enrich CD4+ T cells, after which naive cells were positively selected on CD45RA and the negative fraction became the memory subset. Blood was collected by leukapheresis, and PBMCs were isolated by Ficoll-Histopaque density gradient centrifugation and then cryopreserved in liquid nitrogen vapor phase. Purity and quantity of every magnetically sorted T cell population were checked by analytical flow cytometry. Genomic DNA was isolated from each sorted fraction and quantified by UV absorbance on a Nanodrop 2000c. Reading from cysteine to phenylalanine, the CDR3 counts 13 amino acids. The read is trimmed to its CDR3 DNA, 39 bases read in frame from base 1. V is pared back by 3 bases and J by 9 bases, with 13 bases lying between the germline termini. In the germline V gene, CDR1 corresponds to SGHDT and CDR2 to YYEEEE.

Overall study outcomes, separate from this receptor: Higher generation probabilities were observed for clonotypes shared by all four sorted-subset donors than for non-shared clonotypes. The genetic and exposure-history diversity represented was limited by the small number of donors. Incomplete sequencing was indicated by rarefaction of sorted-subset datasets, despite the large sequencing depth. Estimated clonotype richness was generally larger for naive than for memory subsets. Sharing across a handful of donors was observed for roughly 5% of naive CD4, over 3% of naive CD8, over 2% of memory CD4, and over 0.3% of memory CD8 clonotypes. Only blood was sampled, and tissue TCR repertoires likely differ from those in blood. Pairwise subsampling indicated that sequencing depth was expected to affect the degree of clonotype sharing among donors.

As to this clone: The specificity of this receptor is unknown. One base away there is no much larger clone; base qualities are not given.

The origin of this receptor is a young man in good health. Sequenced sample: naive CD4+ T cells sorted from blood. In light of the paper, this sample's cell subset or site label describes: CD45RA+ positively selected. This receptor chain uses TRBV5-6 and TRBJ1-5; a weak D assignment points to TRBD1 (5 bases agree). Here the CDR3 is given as CASSSKGLRPQHF. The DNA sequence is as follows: TGTGCCAGCAGCTCAAAGGGGTTGCGGCCCCAGCATTTT.